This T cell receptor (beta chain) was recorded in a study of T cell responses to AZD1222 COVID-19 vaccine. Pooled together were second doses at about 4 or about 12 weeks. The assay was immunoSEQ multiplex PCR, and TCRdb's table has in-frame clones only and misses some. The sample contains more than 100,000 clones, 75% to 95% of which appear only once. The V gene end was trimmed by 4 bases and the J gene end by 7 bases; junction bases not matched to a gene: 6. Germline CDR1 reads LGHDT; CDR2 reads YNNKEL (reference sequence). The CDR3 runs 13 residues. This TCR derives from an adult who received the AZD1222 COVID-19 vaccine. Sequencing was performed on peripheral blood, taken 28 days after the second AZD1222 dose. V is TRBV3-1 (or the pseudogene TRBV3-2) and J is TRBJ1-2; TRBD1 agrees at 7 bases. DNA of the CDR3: TGTGCCAGCAGCCGCCTCAGGGACAGTGGCTACACCTTC. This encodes CASSRLRDSGYTF.